Following are 22 T cell receptor beta chains from one sample sequenced in a study of T cell clonality in common variable immunodeficiency. The antigens of these receptors remain unknown. Generated by immunoSEQ multiplex PCR, the TCRdb table keeps only in-frame clones and is missing some. Altogether about 42,000 clones were found in the sample, and no singletons occur. Study-level points and caveats: Fewer deletions and N-nucleotide insertions were reportedly seen in common variable immunodeficiency TCR beta sequences.

Sequencing was carried out using peripheral blood mononuclear cells. These receptor sequences come from a human donor with common variable immunodeficiency.

In the case of this clone: The sequenced fragment ends 3 residues before the CDR3 boundary, so the rest is inferred from the germline J gene. The rearrangement joins TRBV16 to TRBJ1-1, with D maybe TRBD1 (6 bases). Trimming cost V 2 bases and J 5 bases, with 9 bases left between them. The length of the CDR3 is 13 residues. Germline V gene sequence: CDR1 KGHSY, CDR2 FQNENV. The sequenced part of the CDR3 DNA is TGTGCCAGCAGCCAAGGGCAGGGGACTGAA. Residues: CASSQGQGTE. The whole CDR3 sequence reads CASSQGQGTEAFF.

Comment on this clone: With the read ending 3 residues before the CDR3 end, the germline J gene is used to fill in that end. This sequence joins TRBV30 and TRBJ2-1; TRBD2 agrees at 11 bases. The CDR3 loop spans 14 amino acids. CDR1 is GTSNPN, CDR2 SVGIG, per germline (reference sequence). V shed 5 bases and J 5 bases; nucleotides not matched to a gene: 5. The CDR3 DNA, read in part, is TGTGCCTGGGGGCCTAGCGGGGGGAACAATGAG. Translation gives CAWGPSGGNNE. The whole CDR3 region reads CAWGPSGGNNEQFF.

This clone has a handful of counts. The read halts 3 residues ahead of the CDR3 end, with the missing end drawn from the germline J gene. J is TRBJ2-5 and V is TRBV30; TRBD2 aligns across 11 bases. This CDR3 has 13 amino acids. Germline V gene data show CDR1 as GTSNPN and CDR2 as SVGIG (reference sequence). With V trimmed by 4 bases and J by 6 bases, 4 bases remained unmatched. The DNA read from the CDR3 is TGTGCCTGGACTAGCGGGGGGTTGAAGACC. Its translation is CAWTSGGLKT. The entire CDR3 sequence reads CAWTSGGLKTQYF.

This clone was found a few times. The read comes to an end 3 residues before the CDR3 does, leaving the germline J gene to fill in the end. V and J are TRBV7-9 and TRBJ2-5; 10 bases line up with TRBD1. Germline assignment: CDR1 SEHNR and CDR2 FQNEAQ (reference sequence). There are 15 residues in the CDR3. J was trimmed by 5 bases and V by 5 bases; bases with no gene match: 8. This CDR3 is CASSVDRGRGETQYF. The CDR3 DNA, read in part, is TGTGCCAGCAGCGTCGACAGGGGGCGCGGGGAGACC.

The sample holds a few counts of this clone. The CDR3 is CASSFRDIGLYNEQFF. The CDR3 DNA, read in part, is TGCGCCAGCAGCTTCCGGGACATAGGTCTCTACAATGAG. The chain employs TRBV5-1 and TRBJ2-1, with D maybe TRBD1 (6 bases). The sequenced fragment ends 3 residues before the CDR3 boundary, so the rest is inferred from the germline J gene. Germline lookup yields CDR1 SGHRS and CDR2 YFSETQ. V was trimmed by 2 bases and J by 3 bases, leaving 15 bases between them. The CDR3 is made up of 16 amino acids.

This clone was counted a few times. The read ends 3 residues early relative to the CDR3; the germline J gene fills the gap. V usage is TRBV18 and J usage is TRBJ2-5; 12 nucleotides align to TRBD2. Germline CDR1 reads KGHSH; CDR2 reads LQKENI. The CDR3 has 16 amino acids. J lost 4 bases, V lost 4 bases, and 7 bases had no gene match. CDR3 DNA (partial): TGTGCCAGCTCACTGTCGACTAGCGGGGGTACAGAGACC. Residues: CASSLSTSGGTET. From start to end, the CDR3 is CASSLSTSGGTETQYF.

As concerns this clone: The read halts 3 residues ahead of the CDR3 end, with the missing end drawn from the germline J gene. The chain is built from TRBV7-8 and TRBJ1-2; 11 bases map to TRBD1. V was clipped by 1 base and J by 0 bases; unmatched bases: 7. From germline, CDR1 is SGHVS and CDR2 FQNEAQ. This CDR3 region has 18 residues. The sequenced CDR3 bases are TGTGCCAGCAGCTTAGTTCCAGGACAGGGGGCGGCTAACTATGGC. Its translation is CASSLVPGQGAANYG. In full, the CDR3 reads CASSLVPGQGAANYGYTF.

Concerning this clone itself: Read coverage stops 3 residues before the CDR3 terminus; the germline J gene supplies the remainder. This chain links TRBV18 with TRBJ1-1; no clear D gene. The CDR3 is 14 amino acids. CDR1 KGHSH and CDR2 LQKENI come from the germline V gene. Trimming shortened V by 3 bases and J by 2 bases, and 10 bases separated the two germline ends. The sequenced part of the CDR3 DNA is TGTGCCAGCTCACCCAGCGTTGTCAACACTGAA. Residues: CASSPSVVNTE. The complete CDR3 sequence is CASSPSVVNTEAFF.

Ten or more counts support this clone. The missing CDR3 end, 3 residues past where the read stops, is filled in from the germline J gene. The chain is built from TRBV2 and TRBJ2-7; D is unclear. The germline CDR1 and CDR2 sequences are SNHLY and FYNNEI. The V end was cut by 7 bases, the J end by 2 bases, with 12 bases between. CDR3 length: 13 amino acids. CDR3 residues: CASNPGFTYEQYF. The sequenced part of the CDR3 DNA is TGTGCCAGCAACCCAGGATTCACCTACGAG.

As for this clone: With the read ending 3 residues before the CDR3 end, the germline J gene is used to fill in that end. The V gene is TRBV30, the J gene TRBJ1-5, with a tentative D call TRBD1 (5 bases). Germline-derived CDR1 and CDR2 are GTSNPN and SVGIG (reference sequence). Trimming left V 3 bases short and J 2 bases short, with 8 bases between. The CDR3 extends over 13 amino acids. The sequenced part of the CDR3 DNA is TGTGCCTGGAGGACAGTGGGCAATCAGCCC. This translates into CAWRTVGNQP. The whole CDR3 sequence reads CAWRTVGNQPQHF.

By sample share, this clone is medium-sized (0.01 to 0.1%). Read coverage stops 3 residues before the CDR3 terminus; the germline J gene supplies the remainder. This rearrangement joins TRBV30 to TRBJ1-5; tentative D call: TRBD1 (6 bases). The germline gives CDR1 GTSNPN, CDR2 SVGIG (reference sequence). The ends were cut back, 0 bases at V and 6 bases at J, with 6 bases in the middle. This CDR3 contains 12 residues. The CDR3 loop is CAWSVGGQPQHF. CDR3 DNA, as far as it was read: TGTGCCTGGAGTGTAGGGGGTCAGCCC.

This clone was counted between two and nine times. The read halts 3 residues ahead of the CDR3 end, with the missing end drawn from the germline J gene. The chain has TRBV20-1 and TRBJ2-1, with TRBD2 matching over 14 bases. V shed 5 bases and J 9 bases; nucleotides not matched to a gene: 15. The CDR3 has 17 amino acids. Per the germline V gene, CDR1 is DFQATT and CDR2 is SNEGSKA (reference sequence). CDR3 DNA, as far as it was read: TGCAGTGCTTCCCCCCCGGGACTAGCGGGAGTTAACGGTGAG. It is translated as CSASPPGLAGVNGE. The entire CDR3 sequence reads CSASPPGLAGVNGEQFF.

About this clone itself: The read ends 3 residues shy of where the CDR3 ends; the end is completed using the germline J gene. The chain combines TRBV30 with TRBJ1-2; D unresolved. V lost 3 bases and J 4 bases, leaving 15 bases between the germline ends. The CDR3 length is 14 residues. Germline assignment: CDR1 GTSNPN and CDR2 SVGIG (reference sequence). The DNA read from the CDR3 is TGTGCCTGGAGCTCCCGGGGTGTAGGCTATGGC. This translates into CAWSSRGVGYG. The CDR3 as a whole reads CAWSSRGVGYGYTF.

Worth noting for this clone: From the germline J gene comes the end of the CDR3, since the read stops 3 residues before it. The chain carries TRBV7-2 and TRBJ1-1; weak D call: TRBD1 (6 bases). The CDR3 contains 14 residues. CDR1 and CDR2 (germline): SGHTA, FQGNSA. V was pared by 4 bases and J by 0 bases, with 9 bases between. The DNA read from the CDR3 is TGTGCCAGCAGCTATGGGACAATGAACACTGAA. Translation: CASSYGTMNTE. The entire CDR3 protein reads CASSYGTMNTEAFF.

This clone was seen more than once but under ten times. The CDR3 end lies 3 residues beyond the end of the read and is filled in from the germline J gene. The chain links TRBV2 to TRBJ2-3; D remains ambiguous. CDR3 length equals 12 residues. The V end lost 6 bases, the J end lost 4 bases, and 8 bases lay between the germline ends. Germline values: CDR1 SNHLY, CDR2 FYNNEI. CDR3 region: CASRRSADTQYF. CDR3 DNA, as far as it was read: TGTGCCAGCAGAAGGAGCGCAGATACG.

In this sample, this clone turned up many times. The CDR3 bases that were read are TGTGCCAGCAGTGAAGCTGGACACCGGGTGGACTATGGC. This encodes CASSEAGHRVDYG. The full CDR3 is CASSEAGHRVDYGYTF. The chain is built from TRBV6-1 and TRBJ1-2; a weak D match, TRBD1 (5 bases). The CDR3 end is not reached by the read, which stops 3 residues before it; the germline J gene fills it in. This CDR3 is built from 16 residues. Germline V CDR1 and CDR2: MNHNS, SASEGT. The germline V and J ends were trimmed by 0 bases and 3 bases, with 14 bases remaining between them.

In regard to this clone: The read ends 3 residues shy of where the CDR3 ends; the end is completed using the germline J gene. The chain recombines TRBV20-1 with TRBJ2-7; 7 nucleotides align to TRBD2. This CDR3 region has 12 residues. V shed 3 bases and J 2 bases; nucleotides not matched to a gene: 1. Germline V gene sequence: CDR1 DFQATT, CDR2 SNEGSKA (reference sequence). The CDR3 sequence is CSASRGAYEQYF. The sequenced part of the CDR3 DNA is TGCAGTGCTAGCCGGGGGGCCTACGAG.

Ten or more counts support this clone. CDR3 in amino acids: CASSWGQGRTPLHF. The DNA read from the CDR3 is TGTGCCAGCAGTTGGGGACAGGGTAGGACACCC. The chain uses TRBV7-6 and TRBJ1-6; 9 bases align to TRBD1. The CDR3 end lies 3 residues beyond the end of the read and is filled in from the germline J gene. The CDR3 loop spans 14 amino acids. V was clipped by 6 bases and J by 11 bases; unmatched bases: 8. Germline V CDR1 and CDR2: SGHVS, FNYEAQ.

This clone was seen ten or more times. The sequenced part of the CDR3 DNA is TGTGCCAGCAGCTTGGGACAGATGGGGAATTCACCC. Encoded protein: CASSLGQMGNSP. The entire CDR3 sequence reads CASSLGQMGNSPLHF. The V call is TRBV5-5, the J call TRBJ1-6; D perhaps matches TRBD1 (5 bases). The missing CDR3 end, 3 residues past where the read stops, is filled in from the germline J gene. Trimming removed 0 bases from V and 7 bases from J, with 11 bases in between. Germline V gene data show CDR1 as SGHKS and CDR2 as YYEKEE (reference sequence). The CDR3 contains 15 residues.

This clone has at least ten counts. The DNA ends 3 residues before the CDR3 does, and the rest of the CDR3 is filled in from the germline J gene. The chain joins TRBV30 to TRBJ1-4; tentative D call: TRBD1 (6 bases). The V end lost 0 bases, the J end lost 7 bases, and 15 bases lay between the germline ends. This CDR3 region has 15 residues. Germline lookup yields CDR1 GTSNPN and CDR2 SVGIG (reference sequence). The CDR3 here is CAWSVLGGRSEKLFF. The part of the CDR3 DNA that was read is TGTGCCTGGAGTGTACTCGGGGGGCGCAGTGAAAAA.

In regard to this clone: The read terminates 3 residues ahead of where the CDR3 ends, so the germline J gene completes it. The chain has TRBV7-9 and TRBJ1-1; no reliable D call. The CDR3 length is 15 residues. V lost 6 bases, J lost 4 bases, and 18 bases lay in between. Per the germline V gene, CDR1 is SEHNR and CDR2 is FQNEAQ (reference sequence). The sequenced part of the CDR3 DNA is TGTGCCAGCAGACCGGAGGACTACTGGTCCACTGAA. The encoded protein is CASRPEDYWSTE. The CDR3 as a whole reads CASRPEDYWSTEAFF.

This clone was seen ten or more times. The chain's CDR3 is CASSYTVDSYNEQFF. CDR3 DNA (partial): TGCGCCAGCAGCTATACAGTCGACTCCTACAATGAG. J is TRBJ2-1 and V is TRBV5-1; D is undetermined. The read stops 3 residues short of the end of the CDR3; the missing end is completed from the germline J gene. V lost 3 bases to trimming and J lost 0 bases, with 10 bases between them. CDR3 length equals 15 residues. The germline V gene has CDR1 SGHRS and CDR2 YFSETQ. Using reference TRBV5-1 and TRBJ2-1 for the parts outside the CDR3, the full variable domain is KAGVTQTPRYLIKTRGQQVTLSCSPISGHRSVSWYQQTPGQGLQFLFEYFSETQRNKGNFPGRFSGRQFSNSRSEMNVSTLELGDSALYLCASSYTVDSYNEQFFGPGTRLTVL.